The clone carrying this TCR beta chain was seen a single time. Its antigen is undetermined. V shed 2 bases and J 4 bases; nucleotides not matched to a gene: 11. The CDR3 extends over 18 amino acids. Germline CDR1 reads SGHNT; CDR2 reads YYREEE (reference sequence). PCR primers comprised 60 Vbeta and 13 Jbeta primers. Data came from immunoSEQ multiplex PCR; TCRdb stores just in-frame clones and leaves some out. The repertoire has 100,000 to 150,000 clones, around 80% of them found once; the top ten carry around 1.9%. This record comes from a study of cytomegalovirus exposure and HLA in healthy donors. Study context: About 200 million T cells yielded 117 million unique TCR beta sequences, as an earlier analysis found. An early release of data contained 70 million to 95 million unique TCRs, which came from HLA-typed donors. Study observations and caveats: Reports showed the classifier diagnosing cytomegalovirus status with high specificity and sensitivity.

The chain carries TRBV5-4 and TRBJ2-2; 10 nucleotides line up with TRBD2. The sample was PBMCs. This TCR came from a woman aged 45-65 years in good health and CMV-seronegative. The CDR3 reads CASSLGVLAGRPTGELFF. As DNA, the CDR3 is TGTGCCAGCAGCTTAGGTGTACTAGCGGGACGCCCCACCGGGGAGCTGTTTTTT.